The subject of this entry is one TCR beta chain. The sample originates from a study of technical replicates of blood from a few donors. V was trimmed by 2 bases and J by 3 bases, leaving 5 bases between them. Germline V gives CDR1 SEHNR, CDR2 FQNEAQ (reference sequence). This CDR3 region has 12 residues. Profiled with immunoSEQ multiplex PCR; TCRdb holds only in-frame clones, not every one. Of approximately 87,000 clones detected, under 95% appear once; the ten largest clones hold 0.2% to 0.3%. Input material: T cells isolated from PBMCs. The V call is TRBV7-9, the J call TRBJ2-7; D is ambiguous. This clonotype was sampled from a human donor in good health. DNA for the CDR3: TGTGCCAGCAGCTTATATATCTACGAGCAGTACTTC. Translating it yields CASSLYIYEQYF. The full variable domain, completed using reference TRBV7-9 and TRBJ2-7, is DTGVSQNPRHKITKRGQNVTFRCDPISEHNRLYWYRQTLGQGPEFLTYFQNEAQLEKSRLLSDRFSAERPKGSFSTLEIQRTEQGDSAMYLCASSLYIYEQYFGPGTRLTVT.